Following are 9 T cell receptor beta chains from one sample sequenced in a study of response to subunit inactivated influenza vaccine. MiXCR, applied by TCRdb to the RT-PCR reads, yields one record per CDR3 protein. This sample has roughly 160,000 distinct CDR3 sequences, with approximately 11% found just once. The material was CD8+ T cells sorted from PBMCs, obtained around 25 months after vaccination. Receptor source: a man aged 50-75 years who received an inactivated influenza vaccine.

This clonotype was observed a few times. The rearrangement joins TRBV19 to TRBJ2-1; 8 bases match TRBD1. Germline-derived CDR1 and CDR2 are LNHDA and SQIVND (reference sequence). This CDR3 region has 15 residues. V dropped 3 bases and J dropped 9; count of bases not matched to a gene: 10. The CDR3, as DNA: TGTGCCAGTAGTATCCAGTCGACAGGGGTAGGTGAGCAGTTCTTC. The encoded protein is CASSIQSTGVGEQFF.

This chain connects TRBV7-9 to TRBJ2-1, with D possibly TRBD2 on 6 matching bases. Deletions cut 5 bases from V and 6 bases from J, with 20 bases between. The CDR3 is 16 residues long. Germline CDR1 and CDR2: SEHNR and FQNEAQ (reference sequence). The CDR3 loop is CASSHRDWIKSNEQFF. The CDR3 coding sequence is TGTGCCAGCAGCCACCGGGACTGGATAAAAAGCAATGAGCAGTTCTTC.

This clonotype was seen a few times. CDR3 protein: CASSQPSYNEQFF. DNA for the CDR3: TGTGCCAGCAGCCAACCGTCCTACAATGAGCAGTTCTTC. V gene TRBV11-1 combines with J gene TRBJ2-1, with unresolved D. The ends were cut back, 5 bases at V and 1 base at J, with 6 bases in the middle. There are 13 residues in the CDR3. Germline CDR1 SGHAT, CDR2 FQDESV (reference sequence).

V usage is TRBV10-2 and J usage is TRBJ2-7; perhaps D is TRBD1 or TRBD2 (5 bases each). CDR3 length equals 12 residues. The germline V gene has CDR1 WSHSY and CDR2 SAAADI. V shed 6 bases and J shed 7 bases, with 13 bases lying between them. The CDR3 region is CASSTGRTEQYF. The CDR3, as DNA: TGCGCCAGCAGCACGGGACGAACGGAGCAGTACTTC.

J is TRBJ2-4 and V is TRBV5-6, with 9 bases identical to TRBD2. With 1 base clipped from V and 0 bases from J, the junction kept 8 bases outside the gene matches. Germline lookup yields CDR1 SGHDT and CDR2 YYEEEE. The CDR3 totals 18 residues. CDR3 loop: CASSLRLAGTIAKNIQYF. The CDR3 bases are TGTGCCAGCAGCTTGCGGCTAGCGGGAACTATAGCCAAAAACATTCAGTACTTC.

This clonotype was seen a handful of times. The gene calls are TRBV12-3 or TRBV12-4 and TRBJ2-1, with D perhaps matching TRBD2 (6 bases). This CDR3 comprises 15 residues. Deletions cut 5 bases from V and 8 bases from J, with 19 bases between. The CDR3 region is CASSRRGSYYYEQFF. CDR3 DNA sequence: TGTGCCAGCAGTCGACGGGGGTCTTATTACTATGAGCAGTTCTTC.

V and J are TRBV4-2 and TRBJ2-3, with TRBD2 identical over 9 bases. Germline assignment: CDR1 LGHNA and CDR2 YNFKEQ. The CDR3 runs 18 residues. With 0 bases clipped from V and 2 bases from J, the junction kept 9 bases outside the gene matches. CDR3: CASSQDWRAGGYTDTQYF. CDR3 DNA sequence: TGTGCCAGCAGCCAAGACTGGCGAGCGGGAGGATACACAGATACGCAGTATTTT.

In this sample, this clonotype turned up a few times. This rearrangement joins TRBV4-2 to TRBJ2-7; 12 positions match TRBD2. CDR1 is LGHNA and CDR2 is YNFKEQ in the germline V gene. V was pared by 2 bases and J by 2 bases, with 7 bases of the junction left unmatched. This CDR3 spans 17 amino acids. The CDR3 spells CASSQLLAGGHPYEQYF. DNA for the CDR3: TGTGCCAGCAGCCAACTTCTAGCGGGAGGGCATCCCTACGAGCAGTACTTC.

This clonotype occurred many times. The CDR3 loop is CASSQWTGATYEQYF. The CDR3 DNA reads TGTGCCAGCAGTCAATGGACAGGGGCTACTTACGAGCAGTACTTC. The chain links TRBV11-2 to TRBJ2-7, with TRBD1 identical over 9 bases. The germline V gene has CDR1 SGHAT and CDR2 FQNNGV. The CDR3 sequence is 15 residues long. After removal of 6 bases from V and 4 bases from J, the junction contained 10 bases not matched to a gene.